The 2 T cell receptor beta chains below all came from one sample that was sequenced in a study of blood T cell repertoires in COVID-19. Here immunoSEQ multiplex PCR was the method, and the copy in TCRdb shows in-frame clones only, minus some. The sample shows more than 150,000 clones, approximately 80% of them seen only once. The sample consisted of peripheral blood. These receptors originate from a woman at least 80 years old with COVID-19, enrolled during active disease.

This clone came up a few times. V and J are TRBV6-5 and TRBJ2-7; D perhaps matches TRBD1 (6 bases). Germline V gives CDR1 MNHEY, CDR2 SVGAGI. V lost 2 bases and J 6 bases, leaving 11 bases between the germline ends. CDR3 length equals 13 residues. CDR3 nucleotide sequence: TGTGCCAGCAGTTACGGCCAGGGGATCGAGCAGTACTTC. It encodes CASSYGQGIEQYF.

This clone was seen many times. The chain combines TRBV5-4 with TRBJ2-1; 10 bases match TRBD1. V was clipped by 5 bases and J by 9 bases; unmatched bases: 5. Germline V gene data show CDR1 as SGHNT and CDR2 as YYREEE (reference sequence). The CDR3 consists of 13 residues. The CDR3 DNA follows: TGTGCCAGCAGAGGGACAGGGGAGGGTGAGCAGTTCTTC. Residues: CASRGTGEGEQFF.